The 20 T cell receptor beta chains in this list originate from one sample, sequenced in a study of control samples from healthy donors and cancer patients. Using immunoSEQ multiplex PCR, the repertoire was profiled, and TCRdb retains in-frame clones only, with some absent. The repertoire holds about 120,000 clones, approximately 92% seen once, with less than 0.65% in the top ten. The sequencing input was PBMCs. The receptors were gathered from a man older than 75 with head and neck cancer.

In this sample, this clone turned up a few times. The J gene is TRBJ1-2, the V gene TRBV5-6, with no clear D. Between the trimmed V and J ends, which lost 4 bases and 3 bases, there was a span of 7 bases. The CDR3 spans 12 residues. Per germline, CDR1 SGHDT and CDR2 YYEEEE. The CDR3 DNA follows: TGTGCCAGCAGCCTGCGGGACTATGGCTACACCTTC. It specifies CASSLRDYGYTF.

In DNA form, the CDR3 reads TGTGCCAGCAGCCAAGACCGATTAATAAAAGGCACTGAAGCTTTCTTT. Residues: CASSQDRLIKGTEAFF. V usage is TRBV14 and J usage is TRBJ1-1, with D uncertain. CDR1 and CDR2 from the germline V gene are SGHDN and FVKESK. This CDR3 has 16 residues. V was cut by 0 bases and J by 4 bases, with 15 bases left in between.

The count of this clone is one. The V gene is TRBV7-9, the J gene TRBJ1-4, with D unclear. Germline V CDR1 and CDR2: SEHNR, FQNEAQ (reference sequence). Trimming pared 5 bases from V and 5 bases from J, leaving 6 bases between. This CDR3 comprises 12 residues. The CDR3 region has the DNA TGTGCCAGCAGCCGTGAAAATGAAAAACTGTTTTTT. It specifies CASSRENEKLFF.

This rearrangement joins TRBV18 to TRBJ1-1; no clear D. Per the germline V gene, CDR1 is KGHSH and CDR2 is LQKENI. V lost 3 bases, J lost 0 bases, and 8 bases lay in between. This CDR3 is 14 amino acids long. The CDR3 spells CASSPNTVNTEAFF. CDR3 bases: TGTGCCAGCTCACCCAACACGGTGAACACTGAAGCTTTCTTT. Filled out from reference TRBV18 and TRBJ1-1, the complete variable domain reads NAGVMQNPRHLVRRRGQEARLRCSPMKGHSHVYWYRQLPEEGLKFMVYLQKENIIDESGMPKERFSAEFPKEGPSILRIQQVVRGDSAAYFCASSPNTVNTEAFFGQGTRLTVV.

This clone was seen just once. The chain couples TRBV24-1 to TRBJ2-7, with D unresolved. From germline, CDR1 is KGHDR and CDR2 SFDVKD. The CDR3 contains 15 residues. V was cut by 7 bases and J by 3 bases, with 18 bases left in between. The CDR3 is CATSAMSHGNYEQYF. The CDR3 region has the DNA TGTGCCACCAGCGCTATGAGTCACGGAAACTACGAGCAGTACTTC.

The rearrangement uses TRBV19 and TRBJ1-1; 7 nucleotides align to TRBD1. V lost 5 bases and J lost 8; bases outside the gene matches: 5. CDR3 size: 12 residues. CDR1 and CDR2 from the germline V gene are LNHDA and SQIVND (reference sequence). The CDR3 DNA follows: TGTGCCAGTAGTCCTAGAGGGGGCGAAGCTTTCTTT. Its protein product is CASSPRGGEAFF. The whole variable domain, filled in from reference TRBV19 and TRBJ1-1, reads DGGITQSPKYLFRKEGQNVTLSCEQNLNHDAMYWYRQDPGQGLRLIYYSQIVNDFQKGDIAEGYSVSREKKESFPLTVTSAQKNPTAFYLCASSPRGGEAFFGQGTRLTVV.

CDR3 bases: TGTGCCAGCATTTTGACTAGAAGCACAGATACGCAGTATTTT. Translating it yields CASILTRSTDTQYF. J is TRBJ2-3 and V is TRBV2, with D tentatively TRBD2 (6 bases). Trimming took off 7 bases at V and 0 bases at J, with 11 bases between the two ends. The CDR3 extends over 14 amino acids. The germline V gene has CDR1 SNHLY and CDR2 FYNNEI.

The V gene is TRBV6-1, the J gene TRBJ2-5; D is uncertain. The CDR3 runs to 12 residues. Per the germline V gene, CDR1 is MNHNS and CDR2 is SASEGT. The V end was cut by 3 bases, the J end by 5 bases, with 7 bases between. The CDR3 sequence is CASSELSETQYF. CDR3 nucleotide sequence: TGTGCCAGCAGTGAGTTAAGTGAGACCCAGTACTTC.

The rearrangement joins TRBV19 to TRBJ1-1; 7 nucleotides match TRBD1. Germline CDR1 LNHDA, CDR2 SQIVND (reference sequence). V shed 6 bases, J shed 4 bases, and the junction held 11 bases outside the gene matches. The CDR3 sequence is 15 residues long. The CDR3, as DNA: TGTGCCAGTAGGAAGCAGGGGGGATTGGGCACTGAAGCTTTCTTT. Its protein product is CASRKQGGLGTEAFF.

This sequence joins TRBV6-2 or TRBV6-3 and TRBJ1-2; D possibly corresponds to TRBD1 (5 bases). The germline V gene encodes CDR1 MNHEY and CDR2 SVGEGT. This CDR3 is 16 amino acids long. Trimming took 4 bases from V and 4 from J, leaving 19 bases between them. The CDR3 DNA reads as TGTGCCAGCAGTTCCCACACGGGGGGGGACGGCTATGGCTACACCTTC. Residues: CASSSHTGGDGYGYTF.

The chain combines TRBV6-6 with TRBJ2-7; D is perhaps TRBD2 (5 bases). Germline CDR1 is MNHNY and CDR2 is SVGAGI (reference sequence). Trimming removed 6 bases from V and 3 bases from J, with 9 bases in between. The CDR3 length is 12 residues. The CDR3 is CASRTGNYEQYF. The CDR3 DNA sequence: TGTGCCAGCAGAACCGGGAACTACGAGCAGTACTTC.

V gene TRBV30 combines with J gene TRBJ1-5; unclear D gene. Germline CDR1 reads GTSNPN; CDR2 reads SVGIG (reference sequence). V shed 5 bases and J shed 7 bases, with 12 bases lying between them. This CDR3 region has 12 residues. The CDR3: CAWASGIQPQHF. The DNA for the CDR3 is TGTGCCTGGGCATCAGGTATCCAGCCCCAGCATTTT.

This clone appeared once. The V call is TRBV18, the J call TRBJ2-5; 9 bases are shared with TRBD1. The CDR3 has 15 residues. The V gene end was trimmed by 6 bases and the J gene end by 2 bases; junction bases not matched to a gene: 7. Per germline, CDR1 KGHSH and CDR2 LQKENI. The CDR3 DNA reads as TGTGCCAGCTCTCCTTTGGGACAGGGACAAGAGACCCAGTACTTC. Residues: CASSPLGQGQETQYF. The full variable domain, rest sourced from reference TRBV18 and TRBJ2-5, is NAGVMQNPRHLVRRRGQEARLRCSPMKGHSHVYWYRQLPEEGLKFMVYLQKENIIDESGMPKERFSAEFPKEGPSILRIQQVVRGDSAAYFCASSPLGQGQETQYFGPGTRLLVL.

The chain is built from TRBV5-8 and TRBJ2-2; tentatively, D is TRBD2 (6 bases). The CDR3 runs 19 residues. The V gene lost 4 bases and the J gene lost 0 bases, with 22 bases spanning the gap. Germline-derived CDR1 and CDR2 are SGHTS and YDEGEE. CDR3 DNA sequence: TGTGCCAGCAGCCCTCTCCCCCTGGGGGGACTCGCGAACACCGGGGAGCTGTTTTTT. Its protein product is CASSPLPLGGLANTGELFF.

This rearrangement joins TRBV19 to TRBJ2-1, with D possibly being TRBD2 (5 bases). The ends were cut back, 5 bases at V and 4 bases at J, with 15 bases in the middle. Germline V gene sequence: CDR1 LNHDA, CDR2 SQIVND (reference sequence). There are 15 residues in the CDR3. CDR3 protein: CASSPTSDNYNEQFF. Here the CDR3 DNA reads TGTGCCAGTAGTCCAACTAGTGACAATTACAATGAGCAGTTCTTC. Drawing the rest from reference TRBV19 and TRBJ2-1, the complete variable domain is DGGITQSPKYLFRKEGQNVTLSCEQNLNHDAMYWYRQDPGQGLRLIYYSQIVNDFQKGDIAEGYSVSREKKESFPLTVTSAQKNPTAFYLCASSPTSDNYNEQFFGPGTRLTVL.

This chain joins TRBV10-3 and TRBJ2-1, with 8 bases matching TRBD2. V lost 0 bases and J lost 1; bases outside the gene matches: 2. Germline values: CDR1 ENHRY, CDR2 SYGVKD. This CDR3 spans 16 amino acids. CDR3 in DNA: TGTGCCATCAGTGAGTCGACGGGAGGGTCCTACAATGAGCAGTTCTTC. Encoded protein: CAISESTGGSYNEQFF.

This rearrangement joins TRBV7-9 to TRBJ1-1, with D unclear. Germline V CDR1 and CDR2: SEHNR, FQNEAQ (reference sequence). The V end was cut by 5 bases, the J end by 7 bases, with 11 bases between. This CDR3 comprises 12 residues. CDR3 sequence reads: CASSQVALEAFF. In nucleotides, the CDR3 is TGTGCCAGCAGCCAAGTTGCCCTTGAAGCTTTCTTT.

In this sample, this clone turned up once. The rearrangement uses TRBV13 and TRBJ1-2; no firm D call. The germline V and J ends were trimmed by 3 bases and 4 bases, with 3 bases remaining between them. The CDR3 totals 11 residues. The germline gives CDR1 PRHDT, CDR2 FYEKMQ (reference sequence). The CDR3 here is CASSLGYGYTF. The CDR3 DNA is TGTGCCAGCAGCTTGGGCTATGGCTACACCTTC.

J is TRBJ2-7 and V is TRBV9; 10 nucleotides line up with TRBD2. The CDR3 runs 15 residues. The V and J ends lost 2 bases and 4 bases, in that order; junction bases with no gene match: 6. Germline-derived CDR1 and CDR2 are SGDLS and YYNGEE. CDR3 protein: CASSVSSGSTYEQYF. The CDR3 DNA reads as TGTGCCAGCAGCGTCTCTAGCGGGAGTACGTACGAGCAGTACTTC.

This rearrangement joins TRBV3-1 (or the pseudogene TRBV3-2) to TRBJ2-1; 13 bases are shared with TRBD2. CDR1 and CDR2 (germline): LGHDT, YNNKEL (reference sequence). The CDR3 consists of 16 residues. V was clipped by 3 bases and J by 4 bases; unmatched bases: 3. CDR3 sequence: CASSQGGLAGYNEQFF. Here the CDR3 DNA reads TGTGCCAGCAGCCAGGGGGGACTAGCGGGGTACAATGAGCAGTTCTTC.